The T cell receptor beta chain described here comes from a study of cytomegalovirus exposure and HLA in healthy donors. The sample holds one count of this clone. The CDR3 loop spans 16 amino acids. From germline, CDR1 is SNHLY and CDR2 FYNNEI. Unmatched junction bases numbered 6, after V lost 0 bases and J lost 5 bases. A multiplex PCR was run with 60 Vbeta primers and 13 Jbeta primers. TCRdb's table, derived via immunoSEQ multiplex PCR, lists solely in-frame clones and lacks some. The table lists about 79,000 clones, under 80% of them singletons. This receptor was obtained from a woman aged 45 to 65 in good health and CMV-seropositive. Input material: PBMCs. This chain links TRBV2 with TRBJ2-5; 10 bases align to TRBD1. The CDR3: CASSEARGQGVETQYF. CDR3 DNA: TGTGCCAGCAGTGAAGCGCGTGGACAGGGGGTGGAGACCCAGTACTTC.